This is a list of T cell receptor beta chains from one sample in a study of blood T cells in healthy people across ages. TCRdb passed the 5' RACE reads through MiXCR, listing each CDR3 protein once. The sample includes roughly 730,000 distinct CDR3 sequences, more than 50% seen only once; the top ten take around 24%. Sequenced: blood. The receptors were gathered from a man aged 40-49 years in good health. Both conserved end residues are part of each CDR3. The D gene is left open where the match is weak. Some rows have no size entry. The others give once, few or many, or a class for an expanded clone.

v_call	clone_size	d_call	j_call	cdr3_nt	cdr3_aa
TRBV18	-	-	TRBJ2-3	TGTGCCAGCTCACCACACAGGGCTAGCACAGATACGCAGTATTTT	CASSPHRASTDTQYF
TRBV6-6	-	-	TRBJ1-1	TGTGCCAGCAGTCAGACGGACGGAACTGGGGGTGAAGCTTTCTTT	CASSQTDGTGGEAFF
TRBV28	-	-	TRBJ2-5	TGTGCCAGCGGGGGACGGGCCCGAGAGACCCAGTACTTC	CASGGRARETQYF
TRBV14	-	-	TRBJ2-3	TGTGCCAGCAGCCAAGTCGGAGGGATTACCGCAGATACGCAGTATTTT	CASSQVGGITADTQYF
TRBV20-1	-	-	TRBJ1-1	TGCAGTGTTTGTTTTGCGGCACAGGGTTTCACTGAAGCTTTCTTT	CSVCFAAQGFTEAFF
TRBV7-3	-	-	TRBJ2-3	TGTGCCAGCAGCTTAAAAGGGGGGGCCCGCACAGATACGCAGTATTTT	CASSLKGGARTDTQYF
TRBV29-1	-	-	TRBJ2-5	TGCAGCGTTGGCGGCGGGACGGGGACCCAGTACTTC	CSVGGGTGTQYF
TRBV6-6	few	-	TRBJ1-2	TGTGCCAGCAGCAGCCCCCATGCTGGGGCAAACTATGGCTACACCTTC	CASSSPHAGANYGYTF
TRBV6-1	-	-	TRBJ2-5	TGTGCCAGCAGGCGACGCCAGCCCCTAGCGCGGGATTACAATGAGCAGTACTTC	CASRRRQPLARDYNEQYF
TRBV24-1	once	TRBD2	TRBJ2-1	TGTGCCACCAGTGATGTAGCGGGAACCTACAATGAGCAGTTCTTC	CATSDVAGTYNEQFF
TRBV28	-	TRBD2	TRBJ2-5	TGTGCCAGCAGTTTAGTGGGACTAGCGAAAGAGACCCAGTACTTC	CASSLVGLAKETQYF
TRBV5-1	few	TRBD1	TRBJ2-5	TGCGCCTCACAGGTGGGACAGGGTAGAGAGACCCAGTACTTC	CASQVGQGRETQYF
TRBV7-9	-	-	TRBJ2-1	TGTGCCAGCAGCTCCCTCAGGAGCGGATACAATGAGCAGTTCTTC	CASSSLRSGYNEQFF
TRBV30	-	-	TRBJ1-6	TGTGCCTGGAGTGTGGCTTCACCCCTCCACTTT	CAWSVASPLHF
TRBV6-6	-	TRBD1	TRBJ1-2	TGTGCCAGCAGCAAGGGGGCCGGCGACTATGGCTACACCTTC	CASSKGAGDYGYTF
TRBV7-9	-	-	TRBJ2-1	TGTGCCAGCAGTGTGGCAGGGCGAGATATTGGGCAGTTCTTC	CASSVAGRDIGQFF
TRBV2	-	-	TRBJ2-2	TGTGCCAGCAGCCGGATCGGGCGGAGTAGGGAGCTGTTTTTT	CASSRIGRSRELFF
TRBV2	few	-	TRBJ1-2	TGTGCCAGCAGTGATGGAATACCCGCCTATGGCTACACCTTC	CASSDGIPAYGYTF
TRBV2	-	-	TRBJ2-5	TGTGCCAGCAGTAGCGACAGGAGTCAAGAGACCCAGTACTTC	CASSSDRSQETQYF
TRBV9	-	-	TRBJ1-2	TGTGCCGGGTCAGATGGCTACACCTTC	CAGSDGYTF
TRBV5-1	-	-	TRBJ1-2	TGCGCCAGCAGCGAGGGACTGATGGACTATGGCTACACCTTC	CASSEGLMDYGYTF
TRBV27	-	TRBD2	TRBJ2-7	TGTGCCAGCAGTTCCCCTGGGGCTAGCGGGACCTACGAGCAGTACTTC	CASSSPGASGTYEQYF
TRBV27	-	-	TRBJ2-6	TGTGCCAGCACCCCGAGGAGTGGCAGGACCTTGGCTGGGGCCAACGTCCTGACTTTC	CASTPRSGRTLAGANVLTF
TRBV10-3	-	-	TRBJ2-4	TGTGCCATCAGTGACAGGGGCCCGGATGTGAACATTCAGTACTTC	CAISDRGPDVNIQYF
TRBV5-1	many	TRBD1	TRBJ2-3	TGCGCCAGCAGCACAGGACAGGGCTACGATACGCAGTATTTT	CASSTGQGYDTQYF
TRBV7-9	-	-	TRBJ1-1	TGTGCCAGCAGCCTACGTCAATTTGAAGCTTTCTTT	CASSLRQFEAFF
TRBV15	once	TRBD1	TRBJ1-2	TGTGCCACCAGTGCGGGACAGGGCTATGGCTACACCTTC	CATSAGQGYGYTF
TRBV13	-	-	TRBJ1-2	TGTGCCAGCAGCTCAAGAACAGGGAGCGGTGGAGGCTACACCTTC	CASSSRTGSGGGYTF
TRBV6-5	-	-	TRBJ1-2	TGTGCCAGCAGTTACGGCAATAACTATGGCTACACCTTC	CASSYGNNYGYTF
TRBV15	-	TRBD2	TRBJ2-1	TGTGCCACCAGCAGCGGGAGGGGGGTTGGCAATGAGCAGTTCTTC	CATSSGRGVGNEQFF
TRBV7-9	-	TRBD1	TRBJ2-1	TGTGCCAGCAGCGGTCTACAGGGGGACCCCTACAATGAGCAGTTCTTC	CASSGLQGDPYNEQFF
TRBV5-1	-	-	TRBJ1-1	TGCGCCAGCAGCGGGACCCCCGGGAACACTGAAGCTTTCTTT	CASSGTPGNTEAFF
TRBV2	few	-	TRBJ2-1	TGTGCCAGCTCAGGTGGGGGCAATGAGCAGTTCTTC	CASSGGGNEQFF
TRBV18	few	-	TRBJ1-2	TGTGCCAGCTCACCGATGGACGGTCGAGGGGGCTACACCTTC	CASSPMDGRGGYTF
TRBV7-8	-	-	TRBJ1-1	TGTGCCAGCAGCCCCGGTCGAGCGATTGAAGCTTTCTTT	CASSPGRAIEAFF
TRBV20-1	-	TRBD1	TRBJ2-1	TGCAGTGCTAGGGACCGGGACAGGGGTTACAATGAGCAGTTCTTC	CSARDRDRGYNEQFF
TRBV7-2	-	-	TRBJ2-6	TGTGCCAGCAGCTTAAGCGTGACAGCTGGGGCCAACGTCCTGACTTTC	CASSLSVTAGANVLTF
TRBV3-1	-	-	TRBJ2-3	TGTGCCAGCAGCCAGTCGGCGGGGGATACGCAGTATTTT	CASSQSAGDTQYF
TRBV14	-	-	TRBJ1-1	TGTGCCAGCAGCCAAGTTAGTGGGGGTGATGCTTTCTTT	CASSQVSGGDAFF
TRBV7-2	-	-	TRBJ1-1	TGCGCCAGCAGCCCCTTGGGGCTCACTGAAGCTTTCTTT	CASSPLGLTEAFF
TRBV27	-	-	TRBJ2-7	TGTGCCAGCAGTTGGGACTTGACAGGGAATGGCGAGCAGTACTTC	CASSWDLTGNGEQYF
TRBV7-9	few	TRBD1	TRBJ1-2	TGTGCCAGCAGCCAAATACAGGGGCAATTCGTGTATGGCTACACCTTC	CASSQIQGQFVYGYTF
TRBV27	few	TRBD1	TRBJ2-7	TGTGCCAGCAGCCGGGCGACAGGGTCGCACTACGAGCAGTACTTC	CASSRATGSHYEQYF
TRBV7-9	-	TRBD2	TRBJ2-1	TGTGCCAGCAGCTTAGCGATCCTAGCGGTGAGCTCCTACAATGAGCAGTTCTTC	CASSLAILAVSSYNEQFF
TRBV20-1	-	-	TRBJ1-2	TGCAGTGCTGAACCGCCGGACATCCTCTATGGCTACACCTTC	CSAEPPDILYGYTF
TRBV15	few	-	TRBJ2-1	TGTGCCACCAGCAGAGGAAACTACAATGAGCAGTTCTTC	CATSRGNYNEQFF
TRBV7-2	-	TRBD1	TRBJ1-6	TGCGCCAGCAGCTTAACCCCACAGGGGTTCTCACCCCTCCACTTT	CASSLTPQGFSPLHF